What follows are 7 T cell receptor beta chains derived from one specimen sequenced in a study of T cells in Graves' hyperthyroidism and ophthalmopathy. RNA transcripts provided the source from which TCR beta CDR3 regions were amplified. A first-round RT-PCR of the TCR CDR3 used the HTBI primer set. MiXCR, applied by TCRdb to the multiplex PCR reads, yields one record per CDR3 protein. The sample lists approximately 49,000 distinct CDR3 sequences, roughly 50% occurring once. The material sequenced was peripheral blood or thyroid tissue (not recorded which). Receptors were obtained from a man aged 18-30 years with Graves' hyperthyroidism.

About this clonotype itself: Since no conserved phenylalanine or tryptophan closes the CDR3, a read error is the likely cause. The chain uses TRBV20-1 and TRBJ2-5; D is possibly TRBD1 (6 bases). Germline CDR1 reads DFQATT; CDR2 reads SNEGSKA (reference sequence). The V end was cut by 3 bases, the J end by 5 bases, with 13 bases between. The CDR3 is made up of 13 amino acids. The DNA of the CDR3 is TGCAGTGCTAGTGCAGGGACAAGGGAGACCCAGTACTCC. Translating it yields CSASAGTRETQYS.

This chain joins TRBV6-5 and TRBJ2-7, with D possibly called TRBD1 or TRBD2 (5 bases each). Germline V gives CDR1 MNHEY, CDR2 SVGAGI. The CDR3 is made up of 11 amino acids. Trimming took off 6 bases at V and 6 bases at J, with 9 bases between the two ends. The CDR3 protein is CASSTRGEQYF. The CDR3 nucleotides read TGTGCCAGCAGCACTAGGGGCGAGCAGTACTTC.

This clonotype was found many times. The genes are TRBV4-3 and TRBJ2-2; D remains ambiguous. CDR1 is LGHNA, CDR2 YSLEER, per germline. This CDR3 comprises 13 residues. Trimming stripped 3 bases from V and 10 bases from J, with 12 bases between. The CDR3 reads CASSQGWQTELFF. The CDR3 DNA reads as TGCGCCAGCAGCCAGGGGTGGCAGACGGAGCTGTTTTTT.

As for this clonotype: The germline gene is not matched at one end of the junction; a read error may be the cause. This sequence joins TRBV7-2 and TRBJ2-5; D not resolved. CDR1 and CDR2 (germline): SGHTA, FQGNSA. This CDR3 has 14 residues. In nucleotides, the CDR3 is TGTGCCAGCAGCCAAGATCACCTAGGGAAGACCCATTACTTC. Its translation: CASSQDHLGKTHYF.

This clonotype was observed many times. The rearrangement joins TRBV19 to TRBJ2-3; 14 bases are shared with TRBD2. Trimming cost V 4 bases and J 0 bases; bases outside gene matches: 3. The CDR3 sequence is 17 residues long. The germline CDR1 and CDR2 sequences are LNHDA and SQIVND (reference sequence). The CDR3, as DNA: TGTGCCAGTAGTACAAGGACTAGCGGGGGGAGCACAGATACGCAGTATTTT. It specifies CASSTRTSGGSTDTQYF.

Here the CDR3 reads CASSEGVRDSPLHF. The CDR3 DNA sequence: TGTGCCAGCAGCGAGGGGGTTCGAGATTCACCCCTCCACTTT. The chain couples TRBV7-2 to TRBJ1-6, with a tentative D call TRBD1 (6 bases). V was cut by 5 bases and J by 8 bases, with 13 bases left in between. Per the germline V gene, CDR1 is SGHTA and CDR2 is FQGNSA. CDR3 length equals 14 residues.

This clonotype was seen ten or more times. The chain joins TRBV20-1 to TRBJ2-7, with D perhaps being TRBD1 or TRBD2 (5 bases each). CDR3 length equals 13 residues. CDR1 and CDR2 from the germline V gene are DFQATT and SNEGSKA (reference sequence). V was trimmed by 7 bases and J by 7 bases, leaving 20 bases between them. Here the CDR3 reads CSVNRDGANEQYF. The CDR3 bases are TGCAGTGTTAACCGGGACGGCGCCAATGAGCAGTACTTC.